This is a list of T cell receptor beta chains from one sample in a study of shared clonotypes between healthy human individuals. The table came from immunoSEQ multiplex PCR; TCRdb's copy has only in-frame clones and leaves some out. The table lists around 300,000 clones, over 75% of them singletons. The sample was memory CD8+ T cells sorted from blood. These receptors were collected from a man between 18 and 29 years old in good health. Each CDR3 is given with its conserved first and last residue. Each record gives: V gene, clone size, D gene, J gene, CDR3 DNA, CDR3 protein. A D gene is named only where the DNA matches it firmly. Clone size is shown for a subset of rows, as once, few, many or a class of expanded clone.

v_call: TRBV7-9; clone_size: -; d_call: TRBD1; j_call: TRBJ2-1; cdr3_nt: TGTGCCAGCAGCTACTTACGGACAGGGTACTACAATGAGCAGTTCTTC; cdr3_aa: CASSYLRTGYYNEQFF
v_call: TRBV5-1; clone_size: -; d_call: -; j_call: TRBJ1-2; cdr3_nt: TGCGCCAGCAGCTTGGAACAGGGCTATGGCTACACCTTC; cdr3_aa: CASSLEQGYGYTF
v_call: TRBV18; clone_size: -; d_call: -; j_call: TRBJ1-3; cdr3_nt: TGTGCCAGCTCACCAGCGACAGCTGGAAACACCATATATTTT; cdr3_aa: CASSPATAGNTIYF
v_call: TRBV5-1; clone_size: -; d_call: -; j_call: TRBJ2-3; cdr3_nt: TGCGCCAGCAGCTTTAGGACAGATACGCAGTATTTT; cdr3_aa: CASSFRTDTQYF
v_call: TRBV28; clone_size: -; d_call: -; j_call: TRBJ1-4; cdr3_nt: TGTGCCAGCACCCCGGAGGGGTGGGAAAAACTGTTTTTT; cdr3_aa: CASTPEGWEKLFF
v_call: TRBV11-2; clone_size: -; d_call: TRBD1; j_call: TRBJ2-7; cdr3_nt: TGTGCCAGCAGCTTAAGGACAGGGGGTCCCTACGAGCAGTACTTC; cdr3_aa: CASSLRTGGPYEQYF
v_call: TRBV7-9; clone_size: -; d_call: -; j_call: TRBJ2-7; cdr3_nt: TGTGCCAGCAGCCCCCGGCAGGGGATCTCCTACGAGCAGTACTTC; cdr3_aa: CASSPRQGISYEQYF
v_call: TRBV27; clone_size: -; d_call: -; j_call: TRBJ2-7; cdr3_nt: TGTGCCAGCAGTTTCGGACATACGTCCTACGAGCAGTACTTC; cdr3_aa: CASSFGHTSYEQYF
v_call: TRBV7-3; clone_size: -; d_call: TRBD1; j_call: TRBJ1-1; cdr3_nt: TGTGCCAGCAGCGCGACAGGGGATCCTGAAGCTTTCTTT; cdr3_aa: CASSATGDPEAFF
v_call: TRBV7-9; clone_size: many; d_call: -; j_call: TRBJ1-2; cdr3_nt: TGTGCCAGCAGCTTAGAGGGCCGCGGAGGCAGGGCGGACACCTTC; cdr3_aa: CASSLEGRGGRADTF
v_call: TRBV4-3; clone_size: -; d_call: -; j_call: TRBJ2-3; cdr3_nt: TGCGCCAGCAGCCAAGGTCATCCGGGGGACACAGGCACAGATACGCAGTATTTT; cdr3_aa: CASSQGHPGDTGTDTQYF
v_call: TRBV5-1; clone_size: -; d_call: -; j_call: TRBJ1-3; cdr3_nt: TGCGCCAGCAGCCTGAATCAGCGAAACACCATATATTTT; cdr3_aa: CASSLNQRNTIYF
v_call: TRBV11-2; clone_size: -; d_call: -; j_call: TRBJ2-2; cdr3_nt: TGTGCCAGCAGCTCCCTGGCTAGCACGAACACCGGGGAGCTGTTTTTT; cdr3_aa: CASSSLASTNTGELFF
v_call: TRBV7-6; clone_size: -; d_call: -; j_call: TRBJ2-7; cdr3_nt: TGTGCCAGCAGCCCAGGGGGAGGGGGCGGTGGATACGAGCAGTACTTC; cdr3_aa: CASSPGGGGGGYEQYF
v_call: TRBV4-3; clone_size: -; d_call: -; j_call: TRBJ2-4; cdr3_nt: TGCGCCAGCAGCCAAGCCCCAGTGCAGTGGCCCAAAAACATTCAGTACTTC; cdr3_aa: CASSQAPVQWPKNIQYF
v_call: TRBV28; clone_size: -; d_call: -; j_call: TRBJ2-7; cdr3_nt: TGTGCCAGCAGTTTGTTCAATAACCCCTACGAGCAGTACTTC; cdr3_aa: CASSLFNNPYEQYF
v_call: TRBV11-3; clone_size: -; d_call: -; j_call: TRBJ2-7; cdr3_nt: TGTGCCAGCAGCTTAGCACAAGACTACGAGCAGTACTTC; cdr3_aa: CASSLAQDYEQYF
v_call: TRBV30; clone_size: -; d_call: TRBD2; j_call: TRBJ2-1; cdr3_nt: TGTGTCTACTCGGCTAGCGGCCTTTGGGATGAGCAGTTCTTC; cdr3_aa: CVYSASGLWDEQFF
v_call: TRBV4-1; clone_size: once; d_call: TRBD2; j_call: TRBJ2-7; cdr3_nt: TGCGCCAGCAGCCAAGATCGGCCTAGCGGAGCCTACGAGCAGTACTTC; cdr3_aa: CASSQDRPSGAYEQYF
v_call: TRBV12-5; clone_size: once; d_call: -; j_call: TRBJ2-1; cdr3_nt: TGTGCTAGTGGTTTGGGCCCCAGGTACAATGAGCAGTTCTTC; cdr3_aa: CASGLGPRYNEQFF
v_call: TRBV7-2; clone_size: -; d_call: -; j_call: TRBJ2-7; cdr3_nt: TGTGCCAGCAGCGCTCTGACTGGCTACGAGCAGTACTTC; cdr3_aa: CASSALTGYEQYF
v_call: TRBV5-5; clone_size: -; d_call: -; j_call: TRBJ1-6; cdr3_nt: TGTGCCAGCAGCTTGATATGGGATTCACCCCTCCACTTT; cdr3_aa: CASSLIWDSPLHF
v_call: TRBV2; clone_size: once; d_call: TRBD2; j_call: TRBJ2-4; cdr3_nt: TGTGCCAGCAGTGAAGTCGGGGCGGGGGTTTACATTCAGTACTTC; cdr3_aa: CASSEVGAGVYIQYF
v_call: TRBV2; clone_size: -; d_call: TRBD1; j_call: TRBJ1-1; cdr3_nt: TGTGCCAGCAGTGAGCAGGGGGAAGGGATCACTGAAGCTTTCTTT; cdr3_aa: CASSEQGEGITEAFF
v_call: TRBV2; clone_size: many; d_call: -; j_call: TRBJ2-2; cdr3_nt: TGTGCCAGCATGAGGGACGCGAACACCGGGGAGCTGTTTTTT; cdr3_aa: CASMRDANTGELFF
v_call: TRBV5-1; clone_size: once; d_call: -; j_call: TRBJ1-2; cdr3_nt: TGCGCCAGCAGCCCCCATAAGGAAGGGGCATACTATGGCTACACCTTC; cdr3_aa: CASSPHKEGAYYGYTF
v_call: TRBV10-3; clone_size: -; d_call: -; j_call: TRBJ1-3; cdr3_nt: TGTGCCACGAATTCGCGGGGGCTCGATGGAAACACCATATATTTT; cdr3_aa: CATNSRGLDGNTIYF
v_call: TRBV5-6; clone_size: -; d_call: TRBD2; j_call: TRBJ2-7; cdr3_nt: TGTGCCAGCAGCTTGGATCTAGCGGGGGGCTCCTACGAGCAGTACTTC; cdr3_aa: CASSLDLAGGSYEQYF
v_call: TRBV27; clone_size: once; d_call: -; j_call: TRBJ2-3; cdr3_nt: TGTGCCAGCAGTTTGTCGGAAGGGGCAGATACGCAGTATTTT; cdr3_aa: CASSLSEGADTQYF
v_call: TRBV7-9; clone_size: -; d_call: TRBD1; j_call: TRBJ1-5; cdr3_nt: TGTGCCAGCAGCTTCGGACAGGGACGGGGCAATCAGCCCCAGCATTTT; cdr3_aa: CASSFGQGRGNQPQHF
v_call: TRBV29-1; clone_size: -; d_call: TRBD2; j_call: TRBJ2-2; cdr3_nt: TGCAGCGTTGAAGTTTTACTAGCGGGGGCCTGGAACACCGGGGAGCTGTTTTTT; cdr3_aa: CSVEVLLAGAWNTGELFF
v_call: TRBV5-6; clone_size: -; d_call: -; j_call: TRBJ2-7; cdr3_nt: TGTGCCAGCAGCTTCGTAGGACAGTCCTACGAGCAGTACTTC; cdr3_aa: CASSFVGQSYEQYF
v_call: TRBV7-9; clone_size: -; d_call: -; j_call: TRBJ1-1; cdr3_nt: TGTGCCAGCAGCTTAGTACCGGGAGAAGCTTTCTTT; cdr3_aa: CASSLVPGEAFF
v_call: TRBV14; clone_size: -; d_call: -; j_call: TRBJ1-2; cdr3_nt: TGTGCCAGCAGCCAAGATCGGAACACCGCATATGGCTACACCTTC; cdr3_aa: CASSQDRNTAYGYTF
v_call: TRBV5-6; clone_size: -; d_call: -; j_call: TRBJ2-7; cdr3_nt: TGTGCCAGCAGCTCGGGAAGAGCCTACGAGCAGTACTTC; cdr3_aa: CASSSGRAYEQYF
v_call: TRBV7-6; clone_size: -; d_call: TRBD2; j_call: TRBJ2-7; cdr3_nt: TGTGCCAGCAGCTCCGGGTGGCGGGAGGACAACGAGCAGTACTTC; cdr3_aa: CASSSGWREDNEQYF
v_call: TRBV7-9; clone_size: once; d_call: -; j_call: TRBJ2-7; cdr3_nt: TGTGCCAGCAGCTTGGGAGGTTGGGAGGGACAGTACGCCTACGAGCAGTACTTC; cdr3_aa: CASSLGGWEGQYAYEQYF
v_call: TRBV5-1; clone_size: -; d_call: TRBD1; j_call: TRBJ1-6; cdr3_nt: TGCGCCAGCAGCTTAGGGGGCGGTTCACCCCTCCACTTT; cdr3_aa: CASSLGGGSPLHF
v_call: TRBV7-8; clone_size: few; d_call: TRBD2; j_call: TRBJ2-1; cdr3_nt: TGTGCCAGCAGCGCAAGCGGGAGTAACTACAATGAGCAGTTCTTC; cdr3_aa: CASSASGSNYNEQFF
v_call: TRBV7-6; clone_size: -; d_call: TRBD1; j_call: TRBJ2-7; cdr3_nt: TGTGCCAGCAGCTCCCCGGGACAGGGTACCTACGAGCAGTACTTC; cdr3_aa: CASSSPGQGTYEQYF
v_call: TRBV27; clone_size: -; d_call: -; j_call: TRBJ2-7; cdr3_nt: TGTGCCAGCAGCCCTATAGGGGGAAATGGTTACTTC; cdr3_aa: CASSPIGGNGYF
v_call: TRBV11-2; clone_size: -; d_call: -; j_call: TRBJ2-7; cdr3_nt: TGTGCCAGCAGCTTAAGGGGCAACCCTTCCTACGAGCAGTACTTC; cdr3_aa: CASSLRGNPSYEQYF
v_call: TRBV7-9; clone_size: -; d_call: -; j_call: TRBJ1-2; cdr3_nt: TGTGCCAGCAGCCCGACCGGACAGCCTATTAACTATGGCTACACCTTC; cdr3_aa: CASSPTGQPINYGYTF
v_call: TRBV2; clone_size: -; d_call: -; j_call: TRBJ2-5; cdr3_nt: TGTGCCAGCCACCCTATACCCGACACCCAAGAGACCCAGTACTTC; cdr3_aa: CASHPIPDTQETQYF
v_call: TRBV4-1; clone_size: -; d_call: TRBD1; j_call: TRBJ2-7; cdr3_nt: TGCGCCAGCAGCCAAATAGGACAGGGTCGCCACGAGCAGTACTTC; cdr3_aa: CASSQIGQGRHEQYF
v_call: TRBV29-1; clone_size: -; d_call: -; j_call: TRBJ2-1; cdr3_nt: TGCAGCGTTGAAGACCACAATGAGCAGTTCTTC; cdr3_aa: CSVEDHNEQFF
v_call: TRBV7-6; clone_size: -; d_call: -; j_call: TRBJ2-1; cdr3_nt: TGTGCCAGCAGCTTCTGGAGACAGTCGAATGAGCAGTTCTTC; cdr3_aa: CASSFWRQSNEQFF
v_call: TRBV6-1; clone_size: -; d_call: -; j_call: TRBJ2-1; cdr3_nt: TGTGCCAGCAACCCTGGTACCAATGAGCAGTTCTTC; cdr3_aa: CASNPGTNEQFF
v_call: TRBV29-1; clone_size: once; d_call: -; j_call: TRBJ1-2; cdr3_nt: TGCAGCGTTGAAGAGGGGCTAGGCTATGGCTACACCTTC; cdr3_aa: CSVEEGLGYGYTF